This TCR beta chain was observed in a study of blood T cell repertoires in COVID-19. In the study overall: From T cells, B-cell-depleted T cells, or PBMCs came the material, which was cDNA or gDNA.

Adults between about 18 and 89 years of age took part from about 24 US areas. Assignments of participants to cohorts depended upon their own reported clinical history. CDR3 length: 15 amino acids. Trimming cost V 2 bases and J 1 base, with 10 bases left between them. Germline V gene data show CDR1 as MDHEN and CDR2 as SYDVKM. Methods used by the authors: Estimates of nucleated cell counts were drawn from the amplification of reference gene primers. The method was immunoSEQ multiplex PCR; TCRdb's version includes in-frame clones alone and lacks a portion of them. D and trimming come from the DNA, and the V and J calls and clone size come from that table. The sample holds some 140,000 clones; about 81% are singletons and the top ten take roughly 2.2%. This clone was seen a few times.

The J gene is TRBJ2-3, the V gene TRBV28; D might be TRBD2 (6 bases). The sequence came from a man in his forties with acute COVID-19. The specimen sequenced was PBMCs or T cells enriched from blood (not recorded which). The CDR3 spells CASSLGGLGTDTQYF. DNA for the CDR3: TGTGCCAGCAGTTTAGGGGGACTGGGCACAGATACGCAGTATTTT.